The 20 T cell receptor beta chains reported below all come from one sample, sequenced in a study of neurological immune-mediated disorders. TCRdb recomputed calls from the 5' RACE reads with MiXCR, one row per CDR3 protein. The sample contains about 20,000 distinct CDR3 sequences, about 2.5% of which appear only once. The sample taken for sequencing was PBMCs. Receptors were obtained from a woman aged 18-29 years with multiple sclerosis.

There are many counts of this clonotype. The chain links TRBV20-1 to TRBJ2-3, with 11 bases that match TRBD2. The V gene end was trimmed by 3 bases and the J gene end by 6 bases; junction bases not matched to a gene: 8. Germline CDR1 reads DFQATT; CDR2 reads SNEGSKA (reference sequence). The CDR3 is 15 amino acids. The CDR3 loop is CSARVASGGPDTQYF. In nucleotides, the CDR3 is TGCAGTGCTAGGGTGGCTAGCGGGGGGCCGGATACGCAGTATTTT.

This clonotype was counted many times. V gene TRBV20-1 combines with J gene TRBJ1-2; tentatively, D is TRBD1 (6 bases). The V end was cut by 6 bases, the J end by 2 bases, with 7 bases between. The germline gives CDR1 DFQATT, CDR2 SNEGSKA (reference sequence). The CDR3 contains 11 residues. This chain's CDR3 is CSADRNYGYTF. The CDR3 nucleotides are TGCAGTGCCGACAGGAACTATGGCTACACCTTC.

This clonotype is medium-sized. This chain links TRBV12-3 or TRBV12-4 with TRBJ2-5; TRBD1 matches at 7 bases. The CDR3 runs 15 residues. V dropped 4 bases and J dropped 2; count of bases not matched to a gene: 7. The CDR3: CASSSPPGGQETQYF. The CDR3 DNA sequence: TGTGCCAGCAGTTCCCCTCCAGGGGGACAAGAGACCCAGTACTTC.

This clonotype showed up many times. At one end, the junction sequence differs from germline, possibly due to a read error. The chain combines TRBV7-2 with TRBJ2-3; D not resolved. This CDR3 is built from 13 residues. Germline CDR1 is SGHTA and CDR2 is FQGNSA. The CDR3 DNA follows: TGTGCCAGCAGACGTTCAAGCACGGATACGCAGTATTTT. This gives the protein CASRRSSTDTQYF.

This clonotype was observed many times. DNA of the CDR3: TGTGCCAGCAGCTTAGCCCGTTATCAGCCCCAGCATTTT. Its protein is CASSLARYQPQHF. The chain carries TRBV7-2 and TRBJ1-5; D gene ambiguous. Germline CDR1 is SGHTA and CDR2 is FQGNSA. V was shortened by 0 bases and J by 5 bases, with 5 bases between the two germline ends. The CDR3 runs 13 residues.

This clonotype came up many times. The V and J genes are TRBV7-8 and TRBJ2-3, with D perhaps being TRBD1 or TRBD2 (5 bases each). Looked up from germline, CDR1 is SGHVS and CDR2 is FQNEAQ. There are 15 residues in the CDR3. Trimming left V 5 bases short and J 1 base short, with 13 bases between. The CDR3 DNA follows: TGTGCCAGCAGCCTTAGGGGTAGCGGCACAGATACGCAGTATTTT. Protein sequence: CASSLRGSGTDTQYF.

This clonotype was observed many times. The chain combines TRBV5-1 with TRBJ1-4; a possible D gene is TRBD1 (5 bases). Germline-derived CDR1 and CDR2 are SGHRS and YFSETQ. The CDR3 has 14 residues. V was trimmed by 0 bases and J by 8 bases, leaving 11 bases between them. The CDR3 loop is CASSLGGVEEKLFF. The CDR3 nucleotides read TGCGCCAGCAGCTTGGGAGGGGTGGAAGAAAAACTGTTTTTT. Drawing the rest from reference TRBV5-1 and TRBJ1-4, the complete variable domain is KAGVTQTPRYLIKTRGQQVTLSCSPISGHRSVSWYQQTPGQGLQFLFEYFSETQRNKGNFPGRFSGRQFSNSRSEMNVSTLELGDSALYLCASSLGGVEEKLFFGSGTQLSVL.

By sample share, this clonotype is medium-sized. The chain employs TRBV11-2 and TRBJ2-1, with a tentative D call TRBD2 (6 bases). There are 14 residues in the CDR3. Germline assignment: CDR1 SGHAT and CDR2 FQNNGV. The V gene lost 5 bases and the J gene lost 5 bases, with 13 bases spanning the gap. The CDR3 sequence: CASSMRWGDNEQFF. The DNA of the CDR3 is TGTGCCAGCAGCATGAGGTGGGGGGACAATGAGCAGTTCTTC.

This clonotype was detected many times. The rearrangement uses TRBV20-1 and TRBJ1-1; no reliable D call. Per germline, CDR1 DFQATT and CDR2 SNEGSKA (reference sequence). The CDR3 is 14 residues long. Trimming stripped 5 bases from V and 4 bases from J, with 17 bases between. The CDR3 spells CSAYRSGSFTEAFF. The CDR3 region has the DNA TGCAGTGCTTACCGGTCGGGGAGTTTCACTGAAGCTTTCTTT.

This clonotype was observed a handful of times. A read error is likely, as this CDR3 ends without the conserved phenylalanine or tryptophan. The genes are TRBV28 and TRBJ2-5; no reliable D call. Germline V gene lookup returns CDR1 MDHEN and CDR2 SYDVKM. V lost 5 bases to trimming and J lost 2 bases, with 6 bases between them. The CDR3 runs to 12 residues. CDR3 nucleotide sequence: TGTGCCAGCAGTCCCGGTCAAGAGACCCAGTACAAC. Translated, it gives CASSPGQETQYN.

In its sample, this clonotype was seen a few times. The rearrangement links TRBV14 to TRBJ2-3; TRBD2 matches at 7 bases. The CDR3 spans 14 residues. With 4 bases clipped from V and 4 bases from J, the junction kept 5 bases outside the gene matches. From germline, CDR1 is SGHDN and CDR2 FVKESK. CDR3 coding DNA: TGTGCCAGCAGCCGGAGCGGGGCTGCAGATACGCAGTATTTT. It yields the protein CASSRSGAADTQYF.

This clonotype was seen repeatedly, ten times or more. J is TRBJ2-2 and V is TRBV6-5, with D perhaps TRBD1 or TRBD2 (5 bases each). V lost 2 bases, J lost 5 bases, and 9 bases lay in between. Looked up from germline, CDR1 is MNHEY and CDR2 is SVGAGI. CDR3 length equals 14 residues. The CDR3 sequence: CASSYRGLTGELFF. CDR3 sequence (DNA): TGTGCCAGCAGTTACCGGGGCCTTACCGGGGAGCTGTTTTTT.

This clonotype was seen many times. The CDR3 loop reads CASRFGQGTNTEAFF. As DNA, the CDR3 is TGTGCCAGCAGATTTGGACAGGGGACGAACACTGAAGCTTTCTTT. The V call is TRBV27, the J call TRBJ1-1; 9 nucleotides align to TRBD1. V lost 6 bases to trimming and J lost 1 base; unmatched junction nucleotides: 6. CDR3 length: 15 residues. Germline V gene lookup returns CDR1 MNHEY and CDR2 SMNVEV (reference sequence).

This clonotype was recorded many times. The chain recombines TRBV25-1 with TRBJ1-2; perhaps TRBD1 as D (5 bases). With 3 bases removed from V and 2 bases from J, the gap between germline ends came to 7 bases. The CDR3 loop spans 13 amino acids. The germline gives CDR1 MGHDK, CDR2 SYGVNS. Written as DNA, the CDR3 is TGTGCCAGCAGTGATAGGACAAACTATGGCTACACCTTC. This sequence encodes CASSDRTNYGYTF.

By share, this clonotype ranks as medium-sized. The CDR3 DNA sequence: TGTGCCAGCAGTCCGAGCACAGATACGCAGTATTTT. Translated: CASSPSTDTQYF. J is TRBJ2-3 and V is TRBV12-3 or TRBV12-4; unclear D gene. V shed 5 bases and J shed 0 bases, with 3 bases lying between them. This CDR3 is built from 12 residues.

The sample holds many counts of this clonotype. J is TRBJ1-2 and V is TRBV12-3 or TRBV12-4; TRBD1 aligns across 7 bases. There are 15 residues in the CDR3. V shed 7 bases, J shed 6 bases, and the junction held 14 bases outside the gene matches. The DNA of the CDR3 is TGTGCCAGCACCCAAGGGGGAGGGGGCAGTAATGGCTACACCTTC. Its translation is CASTQGGGGSNGYTF.

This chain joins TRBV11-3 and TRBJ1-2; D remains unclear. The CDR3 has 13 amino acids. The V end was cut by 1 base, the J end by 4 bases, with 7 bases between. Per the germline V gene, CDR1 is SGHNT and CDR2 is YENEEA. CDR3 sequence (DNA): TGTGCCAGCAGCTTAGTAAAAACCTATGGCTACACCTTC. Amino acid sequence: CASSLVKTYGYTF.

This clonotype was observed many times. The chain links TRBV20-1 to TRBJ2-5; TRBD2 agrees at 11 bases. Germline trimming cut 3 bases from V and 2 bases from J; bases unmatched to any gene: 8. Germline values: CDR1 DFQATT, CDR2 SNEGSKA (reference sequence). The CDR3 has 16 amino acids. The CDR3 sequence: CSASHRLAGIQETQYF. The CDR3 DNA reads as TGCAGTGCTAGCCACCGACTAGCGGGGATACAAGAGACCCAGTACTTC.

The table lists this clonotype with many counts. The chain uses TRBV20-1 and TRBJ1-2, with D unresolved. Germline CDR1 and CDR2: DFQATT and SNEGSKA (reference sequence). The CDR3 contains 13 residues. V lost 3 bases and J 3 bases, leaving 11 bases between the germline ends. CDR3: CSASNRVYYGYTF. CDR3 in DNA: TGCAGTGCTAGCAACCGGGTTTACTATGGCTACACCTTC.

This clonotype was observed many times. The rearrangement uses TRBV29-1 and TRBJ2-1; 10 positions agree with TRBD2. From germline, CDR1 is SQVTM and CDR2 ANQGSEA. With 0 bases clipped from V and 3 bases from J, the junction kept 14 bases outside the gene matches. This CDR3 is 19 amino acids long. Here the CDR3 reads CSVEDLRVSPSGSYNEQFF. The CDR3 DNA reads TGCAGCGTTGAAGATCTTCGAGTAAGCCCTAGCGGGAGCTACAATGAGCAGTTCTTC.